This T cell receptor beta chain was observed in a study of T cell responses to AZD1222 COVID-19 vaccine. On this clone itself: Antigen: not known.

Method: immunoSEQ multiplex PCR; TCRdb's copy keeps in-frame clones and lacks some. The sample consists of about 110,000 clones, around 89% of them appearing once. Study observations and caveats: The repertoires were collected only after the peak T cell response. Reports indicate that nearly half of spike-specific TCRs are directed at unmutated variant regions.

Per germline, CDR1 MNHEY and CDR2 SVGAGI. The ends lost 2 bases at V and 1 base at J; junction bases unmatched: 2. The CDR3 runs 15 residues. Sequencing used peripheral blood, obtained on day 0 of AZD1222 vaccination. The receptor's source is an adult in good health. The rearrangement joins TRBV6-5 to TRBJ2-5, with TRBD2 matching over 9 bases. The CDR3 loop is CASSYGGGVQETQYF. In DNA, the CDR3 is TGTGCCAGCAGTTACGGCGGGGGGGTCCAAGAGACCCAGTACTTC.